The 15 T cell receptor beta chains given below trace back to one sample, sequenced in a study of response to subunit inactivated influenza vaccine. TCRdb itself ran the RT-PCR reads through MiXCR, one entry per CDR3 protein. The sample holds more than 450,000 distinct CDR3 sequences, about an eighth seen once. The sequenced sample was PBMCs from blood, obtained on the day of vaccination. The receptor source for this set is a man aged 45-65 years who received an inactivated influenza vaccine.

This chain joins TRBV27 and TRBJ1-1; possibly TRBD1 for D (5 bases). Germline values: CDR1 MNHEY, CDR2 SMNVEV (reference sequence). The CDR3 is 14 residues long. Trimming removed 3 bases at V and 8 bases at J, with 16 bases between. The CDR3 coding sequence is TGTGCCAGCAGTTTCGTATATGAGACAGAAGAAGCTTTCTTT. The encoded protein is CASSFVYETEEAFF.

The J gene is TRBJ2-3, the V gene TRBV5-1; 8 bases align to TRBD2. The germline CDR1 and CDR2 sequences are SGHRS and YFSETQ. The CDR3 has 14 amino acids. With V trimmed by 1 base and J by 7 bases, 5 bases remained unmatched. The DNA for the CDR3 is TGCGCCAGCAGCTTGACTAGCGGAATTAATACGCAGTATTTT. Its protein is CASSLTSGINTQYF. Full variable domain (rest looked up from reference TRBV5-1 and TRBJ2-3): KAGVTQTPRYLIKTRGQQVTLSCSPISGHRSVSWYQQTPGQGLQFLFEYFSETQRNKGNFPGRFSGRQFSNSRSEMNVSTLELGDSALYLCASSLTSGINTQYFGPGTRLTVL.

This clonotype was observed a few times. The CDR3 region is CASSSPARGVNEQFF. CDR3 nucleotides: TGTGCCAGCAGCTCGCCTGCCAGGGGGGTCAATGAGCAGTTCTTC. This chain uses TRBV7-9 with TRBJ2-1; D perhaps matches TRBD1 (7 bases). CDR3 size: 15 residues. Trimming cost V 4 bases and J 6 bases, with 16 bases left between them. Germline loops: CDR1 SEHNR, CDR2 FQNEAQ (reference sequence).

This clonotype was counted between two and nine times. The chain combines TRBV5-1 with TRBJ2-2; 7 nucleotides match TRBD1. The V segment lost 4 bases and the J segment 7 bases; nucleotides outside the gene matches: 10. Germline values: CDR1 SGHRS, CDR2 YFSETQ. The CDR3 runs 15 residues. CDR3 residues: CASSPSGTAGGELFF. Written as DNA, the CDR3 is TGCGCCAGCAGCCCCTCCGGGACAGCAGGCGGGGAGCTGTTTTTT.

This clonotype was recorded a few times. This chain links TRBV6-2 or TRBV6-3 with TRBJ1-5; D is unresolved. V was pared by 2 bases and J by 0 bases, with 8 bases between. Germline CDR1 MNHEY, CDR2 SVGEGT. This CDR3 region has 15 residues. The CDR3 DNA sequence: TGTGCCAGCAGTTACGGCGTGGGTAGCAATCAGCCCCAGCATTTT. Translation gives CASSYGVGSNQPQHF.

This clonotype was recorded a few times. The genes are TRBV11-2 and TRBJ2-5, with TRBD2 identical over 11 bases. This CDR3 has 18 residues. V was pared by 3 bases and J by 0 bases, with 9 bases of the junction left unmatched. The germline V gene encodes CDR1 SGHAT and CDR2 FQNNGV. CDR3 loop: CASSFYGTSGAYQETQYF. CDR3 in DNA: TGTGCCAGCAGCTTTTACGGGACTAGCGGAGCGTACCAAGAGACCCAGTACTTC.

V and J are TRBV14 and TRBJ1-1; D possibly corresponds to TRBD1 (5 bases). The CDR3 is made up of 12 amino acids. Trimming shortened V by 4 bases and J by 7 bases, and 10 bases separated the two germline ends. Looked up from germline, CDR1 is SGHDN and CDR2 is FVKESK. The CDR3: CASSRNRLEAFF. CDR3 in DNA: TGTGCCAGCAGCCGGAACAGGCTTGAAGCTTTCTTT.

This clonotype was picked up a small number of times. This chain uses TRBV18 with TRBJ1-5; 7 nucleotides line up with TRBD1. There are 18 residues in the CDR3. CDR1 is KGHSH, CDR2 LQKENI, per germline. The junction had 19 bases not matched to a gene; V was cut back by 6 bases and J by 5 bases. CDR3 sequence (DNA): TGTGCCAGCTCCCGCCAACCCGCATCGGGACAGCATCATCAGCCCCAGCATTTT. Its protein product is CASSRQPASGQHHQPQHF.

V usage is TRBV14 and J usage is TRBJ2-1; 8 bases fit TRBD2. V lost 1 base to trimming and J lost 7 bases; unmatched junction nucleotides: 9. This CDR3 contains 16 residues. Germline values: CDR1 SGHDN, CDR2 FVKESK. CDR3 DNA: TGTGCCAGCAGCCAAGGGCTATCGGGAGGGGGTAATGAGCAGTTCTTC. Translation gives CASSQGLSGGGNEQFF.

This clonotype turned up a few times. The chain couples TRBV7-3 to TRBJ2-2, with D hard to call. V gave up 1 base and J gave up 1 base, with 10 bases separating them. Germline CDR1 SGHTA, CDR2 FQGTGA. The CDR3 sequence is 16 residues long. CDR3 residues: CASSLMSGMNTGELFF. CDR3 in DNA: TGTGCCAGCAGCTTAATGAGTGGGATGAACACCGGGGAGCTGTTTTTT.

The CDR3 spells CASSLRGMGPNTEAFF. The CDR3 DNA reads TGTGCCAGCAGCTTAAGGGGGATGGGACCCAACACTGAAGCTTTCTTT. This sequence joins TRBV7-8 and TRBJ1-1; weak D call: TRBD1 (6 bases). CDR1 is SGHVS, CDR2 FQNEAQ, per germline. V was pared by 2 bases and J by 2 bases, with 15 bases between. This CDR3 region has 16 residues.

There are many counts of this clonotype. The chain employs TRBV5-1 and TRBJ2-1, with D possibly being TRBD1 or TRBD2 (5 bases each). Per germline, CDR1 SGHRS and CDR2 YFSETQ. V was trimmed by 2 bases and J by 0 bases, leaving 15 bases between them. The CDR3 contains 17 residues. The CDR3 loop reads CASSFRGVPYSYNEQFF. CDR3 coding DNA: TGCGCCAGCAGCTTCCGAGGGGTCCCCTACTCCTACAATGAGCAGTTCTTC. The whole variable domain, remainder taken from reference TRBV5-1 and TRBJ2-1, is KAGVTQTPRYLIKTRGQQVTLSCSPISGHRSVSWYQQTPGQGLQFLFEYFSETQRNKGNFPGRFSGRQFSNSRSEMNVSTLELGDSALYLCASSFRGVPYSYNEQFFGPGTRLTVL.

This chain uses TRBV6-1 with TRBJ2-7, with 8 bases fitting TRBD2. Germline values: CDR1 MNHNS, CDR2 SASEGT. The CDR3 length is 16 residues. V shed 4 bases, J shed 0 bases, and the junction held 8 bases outside the gene matches. CDR3: CASSAPGGALSYEQYF. The CDR3 DNA reads TGTGCCAGCAGTGCCCCCGGGGGGGCCCTCTCCTACGAGCAGTACTTC.

The CDR3: CSGAEGGNQPQHF. CDR3 sequence (DNA): TGCAGTGGGGCAGAAGGTGGCAATCAGCCCCAGCATTTT. The chain recombines TRBV20-1 with TRBJ1-5; D gene uncertain. Germline V gives CDR1 DFQATT, CDR2 SNEGSKA (reference sequence). Trimming pared 7 bases from V and 2 bases from J, leaving 12 bases between. CDR3 length equals 13 residues.

This clonotype was counted between two and nine times. The genes are TRBV10-3 and TRBJ2-3; 7 bases are a match to TRBD2. The length of the CDR3 is 18 residues. CDR1 ENHRY and CDR2 SYGVKD come from the germline V gene. With 2 bases clipped from V and 3 bases from J, the junction kept 14 bases outside the gene matches. The CDR3 protein is CAISEGGAGPRGTDTQYF. CDR3 coding DNA: TGTGCCATCAGTGAGGGAGGAGCGGGGCCGCGAGGGACAGATACGCAGTATTTT.